This TCR beta chain was recovered during a study of T-cell memory formation after mild COVID-19. This clonotype showed up just a few times. TCRdb re-called the 5' RACE reads with MiXCR, one entry per CDR3 protein. There are hundreds of thousands of distinct CDR3 sequences in the sample; about 20% occur only once, and approximately 13% lies in the top ten. Germline assignment: CDR1 MNHEY and CDR2 SMNVEV (reference sequence). Trimming shortened V by 6 bases and J by 5 bases, and 22 bases separated the two germline ends. This CDR3 contains 16 residues. The V and J genes are TRBV27 and TRBJ1-2, with D possibly matching TRBD1 (6 bases). The sample taken for sequencing was PBMCs or a T cell subset sorted from them (not recorded which). The clonotype originates from an adult woman who had mild COVID-19 (a few samples of this study predate the infection). Cell type and time point are not known. CDR3 sequence reads: CASRLLPLTGIYGYTF. The CDR3 region has the DNA TGTGCCAGCAGGCTCCTCCCGTTGACAGGAATATATGGCTACACCTTC.